Described below is a single TCR beta chain sequence and its context. The data stem from a study of shared T cell receptors in the human thymus. Between the trimmed V and J ends, which lost 0 bases and 1 base, there was a span of 6 bases. The germline V gene has CDR1 MNHEY and CDR2 SMNVEV (reference sequence). This CDR3 region has 15 residues. TCRdb's copy holds only in-frame clones and misses some; the assay was immunoSEQ multiplex PCR. The data contain about 730,000 clones, 80% to 90% of them singletons. The sample also formed part of further work on human thymus T cells. Per that paper: Infants, healthy and Finnish, who were having corrective surgery for congenital heart defects served as donors. Thymus pieces cut out during corrective heart surgery were the tissue that was used. What appeared biased in thymic and blood repertoires was the usage of V and J genes. Thymic repertoires from unrelated individuals overlapped highly, related research reported.

V is TRBV27 and J is TRBJ2-2, with D maybe TRBD2 (6 bases). Sequencing used thymocytes. This receptor was taken from a girl less than two years old with a congenital heart defect. CDR3 region: CASSLSAGNTGELFF. The DNA of the CDR3 is TGTGCCAGCAGTTTATCAGCGGGGAACACCGGGGAGCTGTTTTTT.